This TCR beta chain originates from a study of early T cells in non-severe SARS-CoV-2 infection. Study at large: Chains from this unsorted whole-blood bulk RNA could not be paired.

J lost 2 bases, V lost 6 bases, and 7 bases had no gene match. Per germline, CDR1 MNHEY and CDR2 SVGAGI. The CDR3 length is 16 residues. Unique molecular identifiers tagged individual cDNA molecules. TCRdb reanalysed the 5' RACE reads using MiXCR and keeps one entry per CDR3 protein. The table includes tens of thousands of distinct CDR3 sequences, around 6% detected once. This clonotype was counted at least ten times. Here the sequenced sample was whole blood, taken at baseline. The chain is built from TRBV6-5 and TRBJ1-3; 10 bases line up with TRBD1. The sequence was obtained from an adult who was a healthcare worker with PCR-confirmed SARS-CoV-2 infection or an uninfected control (not recorded which). CDR3 DNA: TGTGCCAGCAGCGCCGGACAGGGGGTCGCTGGAAACACCATATATTTT. It encodes CASSAGQGVAGNTIYF.